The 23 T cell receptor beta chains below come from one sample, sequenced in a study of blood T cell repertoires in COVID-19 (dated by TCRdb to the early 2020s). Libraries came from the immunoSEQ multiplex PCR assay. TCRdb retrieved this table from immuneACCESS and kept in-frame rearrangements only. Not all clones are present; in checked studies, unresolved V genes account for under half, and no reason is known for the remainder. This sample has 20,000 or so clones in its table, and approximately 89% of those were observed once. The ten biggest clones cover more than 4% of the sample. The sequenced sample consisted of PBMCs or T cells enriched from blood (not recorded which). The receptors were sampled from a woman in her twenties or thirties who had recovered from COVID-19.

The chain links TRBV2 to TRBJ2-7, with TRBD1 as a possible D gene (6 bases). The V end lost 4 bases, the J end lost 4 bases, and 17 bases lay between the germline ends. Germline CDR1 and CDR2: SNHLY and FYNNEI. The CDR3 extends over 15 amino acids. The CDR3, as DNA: TGTGCCAGCAGTGCTTCGCCAGGGGTGACTTACGAGCAGTACTTC. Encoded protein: CASSASPGVTYEQYF.

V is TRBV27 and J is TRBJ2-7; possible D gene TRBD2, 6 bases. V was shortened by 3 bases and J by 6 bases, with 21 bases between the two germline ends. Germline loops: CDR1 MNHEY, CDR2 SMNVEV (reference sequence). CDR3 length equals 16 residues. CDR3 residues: CASSLAISGGGVEQYF. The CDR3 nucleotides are TGTGCCAGCAGTTTGGCGATCTCCGGAGGAGGGGTCGAGCAGTACTTC.

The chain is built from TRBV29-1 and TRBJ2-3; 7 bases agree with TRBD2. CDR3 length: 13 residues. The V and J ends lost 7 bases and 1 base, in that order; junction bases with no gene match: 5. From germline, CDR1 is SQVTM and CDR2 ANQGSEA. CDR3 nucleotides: TGCAGCGCCGGGGGGAGCCGCACAGATACGCAGTATTTT. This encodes CSAGGSRTDTQYF.

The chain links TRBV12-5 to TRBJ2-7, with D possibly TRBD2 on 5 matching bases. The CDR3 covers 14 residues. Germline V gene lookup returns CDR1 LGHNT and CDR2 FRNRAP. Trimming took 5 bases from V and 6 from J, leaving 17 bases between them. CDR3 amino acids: CASGPQDFRSEQYF. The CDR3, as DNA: TGTGCTAGTGGTCCCCAGGACTTCCGCAGCGAGCAGTACTTC.

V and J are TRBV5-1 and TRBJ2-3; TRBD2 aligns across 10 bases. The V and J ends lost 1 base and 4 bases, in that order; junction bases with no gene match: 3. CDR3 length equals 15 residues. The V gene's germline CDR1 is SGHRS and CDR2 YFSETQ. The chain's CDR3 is CASSLRGLASDTQYF. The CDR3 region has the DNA TGCGCCAGCAGCTTGAGGGGACTAGCGTCAGATACGCAGTATTTT.

CDR3 DNA sequence: TGTGCCAGCAGCGCTATCACCGGGGAGCTGTTTTTT. Its translation: CASSAITGELFF. The chain uses TRBV9 and TRBJ2-2; D uncertain. The CDR3 is 12 residues long. V lost 3 bases to trimming and J lost 4 bases, with 4 bases between them. CDR1 and CDR2 (germline): SGDLS, YYNGEE.

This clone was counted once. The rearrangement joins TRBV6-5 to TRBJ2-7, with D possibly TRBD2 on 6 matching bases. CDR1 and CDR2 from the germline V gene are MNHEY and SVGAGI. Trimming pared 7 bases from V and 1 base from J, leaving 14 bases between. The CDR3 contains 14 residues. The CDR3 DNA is TGTGCCAGCAAGCGGGTCAGGAATTCCTACGAGCAGTACTTC. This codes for CASKRVRNSYEQYF.

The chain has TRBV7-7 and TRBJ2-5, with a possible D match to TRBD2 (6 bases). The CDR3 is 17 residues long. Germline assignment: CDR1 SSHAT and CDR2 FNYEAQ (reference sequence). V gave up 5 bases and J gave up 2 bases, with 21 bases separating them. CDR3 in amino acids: CASSVGAGIPWQETQYF. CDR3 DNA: TGTGCCAGCAGCGTCGGGGCGGGGATCCCGTGGCAAGAGACCCAGTACTTC.

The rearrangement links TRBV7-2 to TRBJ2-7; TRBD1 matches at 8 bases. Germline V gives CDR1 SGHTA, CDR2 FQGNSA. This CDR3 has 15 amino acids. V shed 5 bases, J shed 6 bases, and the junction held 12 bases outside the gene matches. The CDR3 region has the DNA TGTGCCAGCAGCGCCCTGACAGGGGTACTGGGCGAGCAGTACTTC. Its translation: CASSALTGVLGEQYF.

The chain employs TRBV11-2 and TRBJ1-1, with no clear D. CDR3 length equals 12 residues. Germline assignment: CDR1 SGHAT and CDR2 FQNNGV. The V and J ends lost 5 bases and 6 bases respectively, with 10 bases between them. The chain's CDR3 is CASSGGYSEAFF. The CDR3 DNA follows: TGTGCCAGCAGCGGAGGGTATTCTGAAGCTTTCTTT.

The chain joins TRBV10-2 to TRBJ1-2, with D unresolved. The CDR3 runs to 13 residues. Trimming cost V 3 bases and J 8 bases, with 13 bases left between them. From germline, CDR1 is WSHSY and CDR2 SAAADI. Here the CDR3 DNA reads TGCGCCAGCAGTGATTGGCAGGATCGGGGCTACACCTTC. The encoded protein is CASSDWQDRGYTF.

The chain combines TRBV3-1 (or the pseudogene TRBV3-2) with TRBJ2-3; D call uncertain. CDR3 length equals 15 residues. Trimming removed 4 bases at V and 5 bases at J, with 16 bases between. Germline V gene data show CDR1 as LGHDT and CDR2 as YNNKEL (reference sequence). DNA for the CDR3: TGTGCCAGCAGCCCCTCGAGTAACTACGGAGATACGCAGTATTTT. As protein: CASSPSSNYGDTQYF.

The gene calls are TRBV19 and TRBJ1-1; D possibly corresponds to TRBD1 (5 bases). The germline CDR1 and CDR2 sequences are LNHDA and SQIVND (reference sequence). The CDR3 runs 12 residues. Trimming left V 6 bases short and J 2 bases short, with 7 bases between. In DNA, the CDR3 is TGTGCCAGTAGCAGGGTCAACACTGAAGCTTTCTTT. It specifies CASSRVNTEAFF.

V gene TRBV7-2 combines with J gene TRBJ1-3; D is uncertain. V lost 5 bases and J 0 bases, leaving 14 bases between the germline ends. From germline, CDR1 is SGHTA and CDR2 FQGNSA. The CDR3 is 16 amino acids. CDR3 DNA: TGTGCCAGCAGCCCCCAGAGACCAGGCTCTGGAAACACCATATATTTT. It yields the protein CASSPQRPGSGNTIYF.

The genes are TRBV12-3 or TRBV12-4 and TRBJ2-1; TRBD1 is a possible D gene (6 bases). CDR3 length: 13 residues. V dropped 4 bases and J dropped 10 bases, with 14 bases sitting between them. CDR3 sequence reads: CASSSPHRDEQFF. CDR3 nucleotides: TGTGCCAGCAGTTCACCCCACAGGGACGAGCAGTTCTTC.

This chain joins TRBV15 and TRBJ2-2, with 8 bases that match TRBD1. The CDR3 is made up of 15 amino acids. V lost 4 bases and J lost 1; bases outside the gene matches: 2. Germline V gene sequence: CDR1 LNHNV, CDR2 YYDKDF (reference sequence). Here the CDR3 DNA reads TGTGCCACCAGCAAAGGGACAGGGAACACCGGGGAGCTGTTTTTT. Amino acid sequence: CATSKGTGNTGELFF.

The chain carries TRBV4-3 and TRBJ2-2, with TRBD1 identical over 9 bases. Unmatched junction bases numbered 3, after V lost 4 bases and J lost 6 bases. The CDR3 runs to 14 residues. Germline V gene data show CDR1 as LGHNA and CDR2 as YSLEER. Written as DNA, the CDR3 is TGCGCCAGCAGCCTTCGGACAGGGGCCGGGGAGCTGTTTTTT. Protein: CASSLRTGAGELFF.

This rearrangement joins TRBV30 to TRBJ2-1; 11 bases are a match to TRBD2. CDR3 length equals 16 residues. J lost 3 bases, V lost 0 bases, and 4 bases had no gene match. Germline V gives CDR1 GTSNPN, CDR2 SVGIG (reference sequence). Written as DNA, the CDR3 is TGTGCCTGGAGTGTACGGGGGACTAGCGGCTACAATGAGCAGTTCTTC. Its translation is CAWSVRGTSGYNEQFF.

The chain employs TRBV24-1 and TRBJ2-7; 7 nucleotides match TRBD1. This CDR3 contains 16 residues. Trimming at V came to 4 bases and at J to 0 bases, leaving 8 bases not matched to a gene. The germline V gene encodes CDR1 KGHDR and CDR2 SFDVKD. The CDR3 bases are TGTGCCACCAGTGACCCCGGGACAGAGAACTCCTACGAGCAGTACTTC. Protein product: CATSDPGTENSYEQYF.

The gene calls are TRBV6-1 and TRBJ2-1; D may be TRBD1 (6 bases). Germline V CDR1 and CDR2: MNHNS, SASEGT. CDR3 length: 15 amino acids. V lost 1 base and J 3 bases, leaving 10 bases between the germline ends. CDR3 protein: CASSEEVGGYNEQFF. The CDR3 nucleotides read TGTGCCAGCAGTGAAGAAGTAGGGGGCTACAATGAGCAGTTCTTC.

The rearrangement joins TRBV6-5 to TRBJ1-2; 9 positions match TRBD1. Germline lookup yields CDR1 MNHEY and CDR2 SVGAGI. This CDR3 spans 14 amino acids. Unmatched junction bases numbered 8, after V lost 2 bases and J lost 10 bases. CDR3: CASSYSPGQGAYTF. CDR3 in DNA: TGTGCCAGCAGTTACAGTCCGGGACAGGGCGCCTACACCTTC.

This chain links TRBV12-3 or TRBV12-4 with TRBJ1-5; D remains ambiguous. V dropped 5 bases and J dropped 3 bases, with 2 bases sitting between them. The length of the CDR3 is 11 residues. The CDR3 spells CASSHNQPQHF. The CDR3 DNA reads TGTGCCAGCAGTCACAATCAGCCCCAGCATTTT.

This CDR3 is CASTRDRASYEQYF. The CDR3 DNA reads TGTGCCAGTACCCGGGACAGGGCTTCCTACGAGCAGTACTTC. The chain recombines TRBV19 with TRBJ2-7; TRBD1 agrees at 9 bases. CDR1 LNHDA and CDR2 SQIVND come from the germline V gene (reference sequence). Unmatched junction bases numbered 5, after V lost 7 bases and J lost 1 base. The CDR3 has 14 amino acids.